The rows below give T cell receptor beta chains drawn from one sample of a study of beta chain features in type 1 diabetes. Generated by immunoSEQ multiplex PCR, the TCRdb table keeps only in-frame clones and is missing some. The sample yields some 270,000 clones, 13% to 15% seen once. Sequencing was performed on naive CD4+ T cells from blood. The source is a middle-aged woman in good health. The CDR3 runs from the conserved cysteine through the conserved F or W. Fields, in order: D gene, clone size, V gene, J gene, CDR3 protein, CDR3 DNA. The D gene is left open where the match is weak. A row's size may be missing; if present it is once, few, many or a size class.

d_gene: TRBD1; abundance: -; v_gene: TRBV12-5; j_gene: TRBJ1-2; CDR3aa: CASGLVLGQGSQGYTF; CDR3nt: TGTGCTAGTGGTTTGGTACTGGGACAGGGAAGTCAGGGCTACACCTTC
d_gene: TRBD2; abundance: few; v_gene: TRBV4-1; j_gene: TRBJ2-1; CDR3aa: CASSPRGAGGPNEQFF; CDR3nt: TGCGCCAGCAGCCCCCGGGGAGCGGGGGGGCCGAATGAGCAGTTCTTC
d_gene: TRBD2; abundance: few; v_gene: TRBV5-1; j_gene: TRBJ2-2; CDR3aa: CASSWAGRLAGTNTGELFF; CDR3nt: TGCGCCAGCAGCTGGGCCGGAAGACTAGCGGGGACGAACACCGGGGAGCTGTTTTTT
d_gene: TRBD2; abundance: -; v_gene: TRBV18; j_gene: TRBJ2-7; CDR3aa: CASSPPAGVLAGGSSYEQYF; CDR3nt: TGTGCCAGCTCACCACCTGCAGGGGTCCTAGCGGGGGGGTCCTCCTACGAGCAGTACTTC
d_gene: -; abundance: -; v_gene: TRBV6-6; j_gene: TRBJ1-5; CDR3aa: CASRAGTINQPQHF; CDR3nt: TGTGCCAGCAGGGCCGGGACAATTAATCAGCCCCAGCATTTT
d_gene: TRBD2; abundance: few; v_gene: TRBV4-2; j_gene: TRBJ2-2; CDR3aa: CASSQATSGGAGGELFF; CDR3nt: TGTGCCAGCAGCCAAGCGACTAGCGGGGGGGCCGGCGGGGAGCTGTTTTTT
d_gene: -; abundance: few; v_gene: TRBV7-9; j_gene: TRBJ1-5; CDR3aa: CASSTFPGTQSQPQHF; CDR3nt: TGTGCCAGCAGCACCTTTCCCGGGACACAATCTCAGCCCCAGCATTTT
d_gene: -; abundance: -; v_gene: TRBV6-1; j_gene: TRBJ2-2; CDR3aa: CASRVAAGELFF; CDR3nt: TGTGCCAGCAGAGTCGCGGCCGGGGAGCTGTTTTTT
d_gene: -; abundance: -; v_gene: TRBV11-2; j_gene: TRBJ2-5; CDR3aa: CASSLFRMSRRRETQYF; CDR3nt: TGTGCCAGCAGCTTATTTCGTATGAGTAGGCGGCGGGAGACCCAGTACTTC
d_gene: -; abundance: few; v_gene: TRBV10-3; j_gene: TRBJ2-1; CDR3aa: CAIESRNEQFF; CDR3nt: TGTGCCATCGAAAGCCGGAATGAGCAGTTCTTC
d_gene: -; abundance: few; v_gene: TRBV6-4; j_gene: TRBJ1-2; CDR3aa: CASSAVQGYGYTF; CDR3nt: TGTGCCAGCAGTGCGGTACAGGGATATGGCTACACCTTC
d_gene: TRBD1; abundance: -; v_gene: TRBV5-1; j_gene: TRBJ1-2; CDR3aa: CASSLATGGYGYTF; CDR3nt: TGCGCCAGCAGCTTGGCCACAGGGGGGTATGGCTACACCTTC
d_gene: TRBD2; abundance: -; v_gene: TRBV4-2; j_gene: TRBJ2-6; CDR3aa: CASSQLREGSGANVLTF; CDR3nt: TGTGCCAGCAGCCAACTAAGGGAGGGCTCTGGGGCCAACGTCCTGACTTTC
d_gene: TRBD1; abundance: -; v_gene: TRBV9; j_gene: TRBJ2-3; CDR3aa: CASSVETGSTDTQYF; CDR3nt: TGTGCCAGCAGCGTAGAGACAGGGAGCACAGATACGCAGTATTTT
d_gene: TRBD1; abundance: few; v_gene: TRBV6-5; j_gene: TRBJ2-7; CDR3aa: CASSYSGQGAYEQYF; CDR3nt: TGTGCCAGCAGTTACTCAGGACAGGGGGCCTACGAGCAGTACTTC
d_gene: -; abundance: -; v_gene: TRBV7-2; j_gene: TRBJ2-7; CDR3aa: CASTLGGGYEQYF; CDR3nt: TGTGCCAGCACCCTAGGGGGGGGATACGAGCAGTACTTC